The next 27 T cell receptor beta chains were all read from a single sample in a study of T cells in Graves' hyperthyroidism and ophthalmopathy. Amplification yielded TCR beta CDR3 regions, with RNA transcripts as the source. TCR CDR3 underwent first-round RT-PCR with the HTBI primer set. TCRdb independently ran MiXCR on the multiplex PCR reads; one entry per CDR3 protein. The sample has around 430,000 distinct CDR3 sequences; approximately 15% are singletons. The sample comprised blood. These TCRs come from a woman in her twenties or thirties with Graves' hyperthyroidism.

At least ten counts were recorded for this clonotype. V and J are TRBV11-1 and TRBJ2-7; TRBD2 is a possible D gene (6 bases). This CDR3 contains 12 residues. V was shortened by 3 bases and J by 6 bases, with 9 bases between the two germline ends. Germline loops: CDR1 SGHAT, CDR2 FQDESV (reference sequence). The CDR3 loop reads CASSFGTSEQYF. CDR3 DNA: TGTGCCAGCAGCTTTGGGACTTCCGAGCAGTACTTC. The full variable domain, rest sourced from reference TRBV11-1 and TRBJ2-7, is EAEVAQSPRYKITEKSQAVAFWCDPISGHATLYWYRQILGQGPELLVQFQDESVVDDSQLPKDRFSAERLKGVDSTLKIQPAELGDSAMYLCASSFGTSEQYFGPGTRLTVT.

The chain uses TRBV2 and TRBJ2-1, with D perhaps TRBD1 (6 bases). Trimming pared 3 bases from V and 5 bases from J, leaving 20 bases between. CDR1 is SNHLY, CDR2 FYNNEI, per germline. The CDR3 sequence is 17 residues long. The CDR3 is CASSDYRQGGKDNEQFF. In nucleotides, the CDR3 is TGTGCCAGCAGTGACTACCGGCAAGGGGGAAAGGACAATGAGCAGTTCTTC.

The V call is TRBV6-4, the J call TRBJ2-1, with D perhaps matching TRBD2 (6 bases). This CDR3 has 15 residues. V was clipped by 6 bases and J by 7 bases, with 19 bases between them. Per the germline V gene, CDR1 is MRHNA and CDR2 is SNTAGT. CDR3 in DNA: TGTGCCAGCAGCCCCTATGCGGGATCCTCGAATGAGCAGTTCTTC. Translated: CASSPYAGSSNEQFF.

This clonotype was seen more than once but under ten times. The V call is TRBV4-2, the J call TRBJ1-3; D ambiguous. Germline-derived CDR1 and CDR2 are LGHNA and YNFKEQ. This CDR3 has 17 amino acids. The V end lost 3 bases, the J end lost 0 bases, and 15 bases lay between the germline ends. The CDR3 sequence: CASSHQVQPFSGNTIYF. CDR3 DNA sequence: TGTGCCAGCAGCCATCAGGTCCAACCTTTCTCTGGAAACACCATATATTTT.

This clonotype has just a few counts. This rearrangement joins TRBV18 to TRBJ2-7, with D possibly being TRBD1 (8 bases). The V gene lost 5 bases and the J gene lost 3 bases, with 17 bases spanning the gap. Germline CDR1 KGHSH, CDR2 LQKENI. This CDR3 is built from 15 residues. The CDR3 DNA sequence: TGTGCCAGCTCATCCTACACAGGGGGGGACTACGAGCAGTACTTC. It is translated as CASSSYTGGDYEQYF. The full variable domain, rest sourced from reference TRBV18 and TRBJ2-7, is NAGVMQNPRHLVRRRGQEARLRCSPMKGHSHVYWYRQLPEEGLKFMVYLQKENIIDESGMPKERFSAEFPKEGPSILRIQQVVRGDSAAYFCASSSYTGGDYEQYFGPGTRLTVT.

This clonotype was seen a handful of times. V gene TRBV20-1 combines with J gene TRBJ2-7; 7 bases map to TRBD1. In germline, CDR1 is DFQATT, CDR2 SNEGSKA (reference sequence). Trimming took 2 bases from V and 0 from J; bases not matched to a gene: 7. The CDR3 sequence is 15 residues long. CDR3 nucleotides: TGCAGTGCTAGACCCAAAGGGACAGCCTCCTACGAGCAGTACTTC. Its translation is CSARPKGTASYEQYF.

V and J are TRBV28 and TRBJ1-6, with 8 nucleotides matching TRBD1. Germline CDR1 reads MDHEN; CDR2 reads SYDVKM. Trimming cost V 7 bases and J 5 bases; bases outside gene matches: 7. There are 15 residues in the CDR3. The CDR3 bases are TGTGCCAGCACCGTGACAGGGGACCATAATTCACCCCTCCACTTT. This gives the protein CASTVTGDHNSPLHF.

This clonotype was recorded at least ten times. The CDR3 DNA reads as TGTGCCTGGAGTCGGGACCGAGTTCAGCCCCAGCATTTT. Translation gives CAWSRDRVQPQHF. This chain joins TRBV30 and TRBJ1-5; tentatively, D is TRBD1 (5 bases). This CDR3 has 13 amino acids. The germline gives CDR1 GTSNPN, CDR2 SVGIG (reference sequence). V was shortened by 2 bases and J by 6 bases, with 11 bases between the two germline ends.

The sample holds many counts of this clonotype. DNA of the CDR3: TGTGCCAGCAGCGCCCAAGTTTCCTACGAGCAGTACTTC. This translates into CASSAQVSYEQYF. The chain links TRBV11-2 to TRBJ2-7; D not certain. Germline assignment: CDR1 SGHAT and CDR2 FQNNGV. CDR3 length equals 13 residues. V shed 5 bases and J shed 1 base, with 9 bases lying between them. Full variable domain (outside the CDR3, taken from reference TRBV11-2 and TRBJ2-7): EAGVAQSPRYKIIEKRQSVAFWCNPISGHATLYWYQQILGQGPKLLIQFQNNGVVDDSQLPKDRFSAERLKGVDSTLKIQPAKLEDSAVYLCASSAQVSYEQYFGPGTRLTVT.

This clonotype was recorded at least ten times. The CDR3 coding sequence is TGTGCCAGCAGCCCCTCCGGGCCCTATGGCTACACCTTC. Its protein product is CASSPSGPYGYTF. The chain employs TRBV3-1 and TRBJ1-2; no clear D. Trimming shortened V by 4 bases and J by 4 bases, and 10 bases separated the two germline ends. The length of the CDR3 is 13 residues. Germline V gene lookup returns CDR1 LGHDT and CDR2 YNNKEL (reference sequence).

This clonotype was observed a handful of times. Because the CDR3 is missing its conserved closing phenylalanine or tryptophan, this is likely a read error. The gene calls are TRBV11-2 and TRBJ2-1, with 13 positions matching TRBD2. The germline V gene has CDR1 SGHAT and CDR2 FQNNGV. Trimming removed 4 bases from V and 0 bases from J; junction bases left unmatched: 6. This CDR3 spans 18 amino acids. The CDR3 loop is CASSSGTSGMSSYNEQFL. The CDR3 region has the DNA TGTGCCAGCAGCTCCGGGACTAGCGGGATGAGCTCCTACAATGAGCAGTTCCTC.

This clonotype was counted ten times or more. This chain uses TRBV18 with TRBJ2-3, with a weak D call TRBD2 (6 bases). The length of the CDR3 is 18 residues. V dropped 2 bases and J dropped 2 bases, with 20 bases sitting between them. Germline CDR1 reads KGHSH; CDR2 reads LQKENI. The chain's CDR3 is CASSPNKRDSRVTDTQYF. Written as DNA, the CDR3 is TGTGCCAGCTCACCAAACAAACGGGACTCCAGGGTCACAGATACGCAGTATTTT.

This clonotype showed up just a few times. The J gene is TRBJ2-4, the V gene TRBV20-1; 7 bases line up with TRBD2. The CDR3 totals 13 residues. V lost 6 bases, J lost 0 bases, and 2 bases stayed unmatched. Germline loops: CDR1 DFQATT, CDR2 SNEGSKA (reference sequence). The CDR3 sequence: CSASGTAKNIQYF. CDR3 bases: TGCAGTGCAAGCGGGACAGCCAAAAACATTCAGTACTTC.

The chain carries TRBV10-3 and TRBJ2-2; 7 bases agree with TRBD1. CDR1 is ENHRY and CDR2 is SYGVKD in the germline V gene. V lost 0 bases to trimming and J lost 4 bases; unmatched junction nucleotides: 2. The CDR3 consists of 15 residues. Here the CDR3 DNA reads TGTGCCATCAGTGAGTCTTCAGGGGGCACCGGGGAGCTGTTTTTT. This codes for CAISESSGGTGELFF.

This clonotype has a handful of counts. CDR3 nucleotide sequence: TGTGCCACCAGTGACTGGACAGGGAAAGAGACCCAGTACTTC. Amino acid sequence: CATSDWTGKETQYF. The V and J genes are TRBV24-1 and TRBJ2-5, with 8 bases identical to TRBD1. Unmatched junction bases numbered 3, after V lost 4 bases and J lost 3 bases. The CDR3 consists of 14 residues. The germline gives CDR1 KGHDR, CDR2 SFDVKD.

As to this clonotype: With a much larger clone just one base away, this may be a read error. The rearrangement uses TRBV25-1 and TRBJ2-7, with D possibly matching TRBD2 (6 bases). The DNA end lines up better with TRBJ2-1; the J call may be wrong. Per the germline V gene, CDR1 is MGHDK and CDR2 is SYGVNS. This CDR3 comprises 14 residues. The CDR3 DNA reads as TGTGCCAGCAGTGAATCTGGGGGGATCTACGAGCAGTTCTTC. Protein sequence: CASSESGGIYEQFF.

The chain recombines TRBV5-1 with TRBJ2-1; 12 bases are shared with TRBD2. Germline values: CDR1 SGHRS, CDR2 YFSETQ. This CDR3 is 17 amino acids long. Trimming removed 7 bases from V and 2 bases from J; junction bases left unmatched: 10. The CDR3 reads CASRDSTSGSAYNEQFF. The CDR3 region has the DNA TGCGCCAGCCGGGACTCGACTAGCGGGAGTGCCTACAATGAGCAGTTCTTC.

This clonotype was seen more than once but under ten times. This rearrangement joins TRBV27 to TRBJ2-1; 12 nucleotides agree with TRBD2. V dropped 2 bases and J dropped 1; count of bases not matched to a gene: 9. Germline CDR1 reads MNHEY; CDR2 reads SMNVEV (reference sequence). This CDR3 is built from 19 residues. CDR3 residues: CASSLSWRLAGESYNEQFF. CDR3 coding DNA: TGTGCCAGCAGTTTAAGTTGGCGACTAGCGGGGGAATCCTACAATGAGCAGTTCTTC.

CDR3 residues: CSVGLGTNQPQHF. The CDR3 DNA follows: TGCAGCGTTGGATTGGGCACCAACCAGCCCCAGCATTTT. The chain links TRBV29-1 to TRBJ1-5; no reliable D call. This CDR3 has 13 amino acids. The V end was cut by 4 bases, the J end by 7 bases, with 14 bases between. The germline V gene has CDR1 SQVTM and CDR2 ANQGSEA.

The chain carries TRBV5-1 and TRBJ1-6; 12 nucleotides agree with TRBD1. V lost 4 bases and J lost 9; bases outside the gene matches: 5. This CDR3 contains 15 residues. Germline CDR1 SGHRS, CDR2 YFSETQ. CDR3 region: CASSPGTGGFSPLHF. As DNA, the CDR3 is TGCGCCAGCAGCCCCGGGACAGGGGGCTTTTCACCCCTCCACTTT.

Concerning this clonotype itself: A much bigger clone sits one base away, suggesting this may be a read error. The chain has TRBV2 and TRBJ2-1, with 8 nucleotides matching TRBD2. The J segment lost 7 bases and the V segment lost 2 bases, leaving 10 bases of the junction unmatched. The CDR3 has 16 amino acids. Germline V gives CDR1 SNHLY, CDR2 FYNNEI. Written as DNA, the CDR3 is TGTGCCAGCAGTGAAATAGGGACTAGGACACGGAATGAGCAGTTCTTC. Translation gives CASSEIGTRTRNEQFF. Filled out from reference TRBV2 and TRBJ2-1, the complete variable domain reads EPEVTQTPSHQVTQMGQEVILRCVPISNHLYFYWYRQILGQKVEFLVSFYNNEISEKSEIFDDQFSVERPDGSNFTLKIRSTKLEDSAMYFCASSEIGTRTRNEQFFGPGTRLTVL.

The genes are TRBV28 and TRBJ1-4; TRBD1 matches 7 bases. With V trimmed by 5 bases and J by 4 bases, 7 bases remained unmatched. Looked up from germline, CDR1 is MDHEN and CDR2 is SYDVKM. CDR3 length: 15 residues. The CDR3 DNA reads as TGTGCCAGCAGTCGCCCGGGACAGCTTAATGAAAAACTGTTTTTT. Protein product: CASSRPGQLNEKLFF.

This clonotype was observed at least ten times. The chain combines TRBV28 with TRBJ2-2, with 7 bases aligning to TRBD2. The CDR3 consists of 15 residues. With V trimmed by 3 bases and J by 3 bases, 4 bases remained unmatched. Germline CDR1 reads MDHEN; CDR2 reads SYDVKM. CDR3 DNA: TGTGCCAGCAGTTTGGGGGGGTTCGACACCGGGGAGCTGTTTTTT. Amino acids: CASSLGGFDTGELFF.

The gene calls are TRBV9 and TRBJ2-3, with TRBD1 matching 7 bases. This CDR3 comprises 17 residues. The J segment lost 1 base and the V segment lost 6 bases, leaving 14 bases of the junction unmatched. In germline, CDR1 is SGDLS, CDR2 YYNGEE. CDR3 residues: CASNDRASIGGTDTQYF. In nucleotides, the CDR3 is TGTGCCAGCAACGACAGGGCATCTATCGGTGGCACAGATACGCAGTATTTT. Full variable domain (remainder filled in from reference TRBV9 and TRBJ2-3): DSGVTQTPKHLITATGQRVTLRCSPRSGDLSVYWYQQSLDQGLQFLIQYYNGEERAKGNILERFSAQQFPDLHSELNLSSLELGDSALYFCASNDRASIGGTDTQYFGPGTRLTVL.

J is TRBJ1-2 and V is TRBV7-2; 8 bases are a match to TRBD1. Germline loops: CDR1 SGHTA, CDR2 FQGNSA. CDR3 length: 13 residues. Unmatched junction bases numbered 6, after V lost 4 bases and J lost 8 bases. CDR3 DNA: TGTGCCAGCAGCTACCTGACAGGGGCCGGCTACACCTTC. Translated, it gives CASSYLTGAGYTF.

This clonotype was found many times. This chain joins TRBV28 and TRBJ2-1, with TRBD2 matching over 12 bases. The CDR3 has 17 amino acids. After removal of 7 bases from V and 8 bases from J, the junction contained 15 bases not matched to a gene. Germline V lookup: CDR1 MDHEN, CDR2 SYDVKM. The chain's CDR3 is CASTQPGLAGGPDEQFF. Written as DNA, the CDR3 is TGTGCCAGCACCCAACCAGGGCTAGCGGGAGGGCCCGATGAGCAGTTCTTC. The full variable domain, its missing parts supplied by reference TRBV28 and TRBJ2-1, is DVKVTQSSRYLVKRTGEKVFLECVQDMDHENMFWYRQDPGLGLRLIYFSYDVKMKEKGDIPEGYSVSREKKERFSLILESASTNQTSMYLCASTQPGLAGGPDEQFFGPGTRLTVL.

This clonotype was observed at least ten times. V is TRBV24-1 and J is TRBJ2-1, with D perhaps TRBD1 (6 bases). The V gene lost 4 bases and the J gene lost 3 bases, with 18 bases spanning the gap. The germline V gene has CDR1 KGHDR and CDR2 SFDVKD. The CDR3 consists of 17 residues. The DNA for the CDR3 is TGTGCCACCAGTGACTCCTGGACAGTCCCTCTCTACAATGAGCAGTTCTTC. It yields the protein CATSDSWTVPLYNEQFF.